This TCR beta chain was captured by sequencing in a study of cytomegalovirus exposure and HLA in healthy donors. Overall study results and limits: Available immune exposure information covered CMV serostatus only.

After removal of 1 base from V and 2 bases from J, the junction contained 2 bases not matched to a gene. Germline CDR1 SGHVS, CDR2 FQNEAQ. The length of the CDR3 is 15 residues. It was with 60 Vbeta and 13 Jbeta primers that the PCR ran. Using immunoSEQ multiplex PCR, the repertoire was profiled, and TCRdb retains in-frame clones only, with some absent. Of 70,000 to 95,000 clones listed, less than 65% are singletons. Regarding this clone: Its antigen is not known.

The sequenced material came from PBMCs. This rearrangement joins TRBV7-8 to TRBJ2-3, with 8 bases lining up with TRBD1. The clonotype comes from a woman aged 25 to 45 in good health and CMV-seropositive. CDR3 protein: CASSLEDRDTDTQYF. The CDR3 DNA is TGTGCCAGCAGCTTAGAGGACAGGGACACAGATACGCAGTATTTT.